This TCR beta chain was profiled in a study of blood T cells in healthy people across ages. General study results and limits: PBMCs left unsorted prevented a conclusive naive versus antigen-experienced comparison.

The CDR3 runs 16 residues. CDR1 is MDHEN and CDR2 is SYDVKM in the germline V gene. V lost 4 bases and J lost 2; bases outside the gene matches: 7. In the case of this clonotype: Its antigen is as yet unknown.

A sample-barcoded 5' primer and a J-beta primer mix were used in a second PCR of about 7 to 12 cycles. Each of the cDNA molecules was tagged by a template-switch adaptor with 12 random nucleotides. TCRdb itself ran the 5' RACE reads through MiXCR, one entry per CDR3 protein. Of around 1,500,000 distinct CDR3 sequences in the sample, 35% to 45% are singletons; the top ten hold less than 8%. This sequence was found in a woman aged 18-29 years in good health. The chain couples TRBV28 to TRBJ2-5; 10 nucleotides match TRBD1. Material for sequencing was blood. Here the CDR3 DNA reads TGTGCCAGCAGTTCATCGGAGGGACAGGGGCAAGAGACCCAGTACTTC. Translated: CASSSSEGQGQETQYF.